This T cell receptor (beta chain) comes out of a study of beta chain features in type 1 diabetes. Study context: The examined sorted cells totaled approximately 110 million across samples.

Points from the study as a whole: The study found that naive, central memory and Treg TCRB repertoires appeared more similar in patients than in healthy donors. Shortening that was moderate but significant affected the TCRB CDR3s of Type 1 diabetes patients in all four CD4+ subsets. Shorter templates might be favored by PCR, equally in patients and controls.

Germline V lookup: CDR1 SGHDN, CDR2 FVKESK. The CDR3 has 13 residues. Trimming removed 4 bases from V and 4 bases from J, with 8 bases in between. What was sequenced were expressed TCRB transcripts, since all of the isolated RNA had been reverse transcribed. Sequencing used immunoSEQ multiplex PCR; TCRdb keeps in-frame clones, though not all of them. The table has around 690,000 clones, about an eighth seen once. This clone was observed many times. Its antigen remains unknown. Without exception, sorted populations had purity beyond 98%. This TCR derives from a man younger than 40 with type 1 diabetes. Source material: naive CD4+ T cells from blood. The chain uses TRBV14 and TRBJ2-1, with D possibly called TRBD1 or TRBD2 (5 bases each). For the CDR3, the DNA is TGTGCCAGCAGCCGGGACCTTTACAATGAGCAGTTCTTC. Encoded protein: CASSRDLYNEQFF.